This TCR beta chain came from a study of shared clonotypes between healthy human individuals. Germline CDR1 reads SGHAT; CDR2 reads FQNNGV. The V gene lost 4 bases and the J gene lost 4 bases, with 13 bases spanning the gap. This CDR3 comprises 14 residues. This table comes from immunoSEQ multiplex PCR, and its TCRdb copy is limited to in-frame clones, with some not included. The data show under 600,000 clones, approximately 97% seen once. The sequence was obtained from a woman aged 30 to 39 in good health. Input material: naive CD4+ T cells sorted from blood. Subset given: CD45RA+ positively selected. This sequence joins TRBV11-2 and TRBJ1-1; D is undetermined. Here the CDR3 reads CASSSRGVITEAFF. CDR3 coding DNA: TGTGCCAGCAGCTCACGTGGGGTTATCACTGAAGCTTTCTTT.